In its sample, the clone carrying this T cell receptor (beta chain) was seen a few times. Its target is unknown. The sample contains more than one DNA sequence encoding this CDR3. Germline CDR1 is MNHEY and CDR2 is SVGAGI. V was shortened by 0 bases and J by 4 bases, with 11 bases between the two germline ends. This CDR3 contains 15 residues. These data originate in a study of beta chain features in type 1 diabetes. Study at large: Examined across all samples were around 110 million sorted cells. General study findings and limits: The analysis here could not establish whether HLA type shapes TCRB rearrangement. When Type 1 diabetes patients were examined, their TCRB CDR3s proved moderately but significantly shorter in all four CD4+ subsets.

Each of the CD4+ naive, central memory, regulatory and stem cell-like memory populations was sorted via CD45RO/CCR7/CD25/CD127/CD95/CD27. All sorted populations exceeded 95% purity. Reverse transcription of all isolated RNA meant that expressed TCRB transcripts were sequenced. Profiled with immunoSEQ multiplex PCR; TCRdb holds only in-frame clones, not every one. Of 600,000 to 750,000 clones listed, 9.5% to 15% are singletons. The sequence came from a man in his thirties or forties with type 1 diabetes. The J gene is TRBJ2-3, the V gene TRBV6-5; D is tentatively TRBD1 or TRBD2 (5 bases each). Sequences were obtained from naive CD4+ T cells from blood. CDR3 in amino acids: CASSYSPGTPDTQYF. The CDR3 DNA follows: TGTGCCAGCAGTTACTCCCCAGGGACCCCAGATACGCAGTATTTT.